This passage covers 30 T cell receptor delta chains from one sample sequenced in a study of gamma-delta T cells after stem cell transplantation. TCRdb reapplied CATT to the RT-PCR reads. The repertoire has 15,000 to 17,000 delta-chain clones, roughly 9.1% of them found once; the top ten carry about 66%. Input material: gamma-delta T cells. These TCRs come from a human donor. It is not recorded whose cells these are; they may come from a transplant donor.

This clone has just a few counts. A much larger clone lies a single base off, so this may be a read error. The chain couples TRDV2 to TRDJ1, with D unresolved. V lost 2 bases, J lost 1 base, and 22 bases lay in between. In germline, CDR1 is GEAIGNYY, CDR2 EKD. The CDR3 has 18 residues. The CDR3 DNA sequence: TGTGCCTGTGACATATTCACCGTCGACGTGGATCCCACCGATAAACTCATCTTT. This codes for CACDIFTVDVDPTDKLIF.

In regard to this clone: TCRdb records a much larger clone's protein for this DNA, with a difference at residue 9 that likely arises from a read error; the protein given is the translation of the DNA. The rearrangement joins TRDV2 to TRDJ1; 7 nucleotides match TRDD3. Trimming at V came to 3 bases and at J to 7 bases, leaving 16 bases not matched to a gene. Looked up from germline, CDR1 is GEAIGNYY and CDR2 is EKD. The CDR3 is 16 residues long. CDR3 loop: CACDPVLGNTSAKLIF. In DNA form, the CDR3 reads TGTGCCTGTGACCCCGTACTGGGGAATACGTCTGCTAAACTCATCTTT.

For this clone: The TCRdb protein comes from a much larger clone and disagrees with this DNA's translation at residue 9, likely due to a read error; the protein given here is derived from the DNA. This chain links TRDV2 with TRDJ1; 7 positions match TRDD3. Germline V gives CDR1 GEAIGNYY, CDR2 EKD. The V gene end was trimmed by 3 bases and the J gene end by 5 bases; junction bases not matched to a gene: 20. The CDR3 has 18 residues. The CDR3 here is CACDFVWGRRNVSDKLIF. Here the CDR3 DNA reads TGTGCCTGTGACTTCGTATGGGGGAGACGCAACGTTTCAGATAAACTCATCTTT.

This clone was found a few times. This likely stems from a read error, as it lies one base from a far larger clone. Within the sample, other DNA sequences also encode this same CDR3. The V call is TRDV2, the J call TRDJ1, with TRDD3 identical over 11 bases. Germline lookup yields CDR1 GEAIGNYY and CDR2 EKD. J lost 2 bases, V lost 4 bases, and 8 bases had no gene match. The CDR3 sequence is 16 residues long. As DNA, the CDR3 is TGTGCCTGTGAATTTCTGGGGGATACACGTACCGATAAACTCATCTTT. Translating it yields CACEFLGDTRTDKLIF.

This clone was detected a few times. Given a far larger clone just one base away, this is likely a sequencing read error. The limits of the CDR3 on the DNA are not certain, so only TCRdb's listed CDR3 is given. This specimen includes other DNA sequences encoding the same CDR3. The chain joins TRAV29/DV5 to TRDJ1; the table's D call of TRDD3 was not tested on the DNA. The germline CDR1 and CDR2 sequences are NSMFDY and ISSIKDK. The CDR3 spans 20 residues, counting both ends. CDR3 protein: CSVLLCSKRSDPSRQGKLIF.

In its sample, this clone was seen a few times. TCRdb pairs this DNA with a much larger clone's protein that differs at residue 12, likely a read error; the protein shown was translated from the DNA. The chain carries TRDV2 and TRDJ1; 7 nucleotides align to TRDD2. Germline CDR1 GEAIGNYY, CDR2 EKD. The CDR3 length is 16 residues. CDR3 DNA sequence: TGTGCCTGTGACACCCCTTCGCCTTCCTCCACCTATAAACTCATCTTT. Translation gives CACDTPSPSSTYKLIF.

Notes on this clone: TCRdb attributes to this sequence the protein of a much larger clone, which differs from the DNA translation at residue 8; a read error is likely, and the protein displayed is translated from the DNA. The rearrangement links TRDV2 to TRDJ1, with no clear D. CDR3 length equals 17 residues. V lost 0 bases, J lost 0 bases, and 16 bases lay in between. Per germline, CDR1 GEAIGNYY and CDR2 EKD. The CDR3 region is CACDTLGCALDTDKLIF. DNA of the CDR3: TGTGCCTGTGACACCCTCGGGTGCGCCCTTGACACCGATAAACTCATCTTT.

This clone was detected only a few times. A much larger clone sits a single nucleotide away, making a read error possible. Other DNA sequences in the sample encode the same CDR3. The gene calls are TRDV3 and TRDJ1; 9 positions match TRDD3. Germline V gives CDR1 TVYSNPD, CDR2 GDNSRS (reference sequence). The V and J ends lost 0 bases and 6 bases, in that order; junction bases with no gene match: 23. This CDR3 region has 19 residues. CDR3 in DNA: TGTGCCTTTAGGGTCCTGGGCCAGCGTTACTGGGGGACCGGCAATAAACTCATCTTT. The encoded protein is CAFRVLGQRYWGTGNKLIF.

This clone has just a few counts. The protein recorded in TCRdb matches a much larger clone and deviates from this DNA's translation at residues 11 and 12, suggesting a read error; the protein here is obtained by translating the DNA. The chain employs TRDV2 and TRDJ1; 13 bases match TRDD3. V dropped 3 bases and J dropped 1; count of bases not matched to a gene: 10. The V gene's germline CDR1 is GEAIGNYY and CDR2 EKD. There are 18 residues in the CDR3. CDR3 sequence: CACDSLLGDTLFTDKLIF. DNA for the CDR3: TGTGCCTGTGACTCATTACTGGGGGATACGCTTTTCACCGATAAACTCATCTTT.

This clone was seen only a few times. TCRdb lists the protein of a much larger clone for this DNA, which differs at residue 7, so this is likely a read error; the protein given here is translated from the DNA itself. The chain joins TRDV2 to TRDJ1, with TRDD3 matching 8 bases. There are 21 residues in the CDR3. From germline, CDR1 is GEAIGNYY and CDR2 EKD. The trim removed 0 bases at V and 1 base at J, leaving 21 bases unmatched. The CDR3 DNA is TGTGCCTGTGACACCATTCCTGGGGGACCCACAACGGTTGCCCCCACCGATAAACTCATCTTT. Protein product: CACDTIPGGPTTVAPTDKLIF.

The table lists this clone with a few counts. TCRdb lists the protein of a much larger clone for this DNA, which differs at residues 5 and 6, so this is likely a read error; the protein given here is translated from the DNA itself. The same CDR3 also results from other DNA sequences found in this sample. This rearrangement joins TRDV2 to TRDJ1; the match to TRDD3 covers 11 bases. Germline V gene sequence: CDR1 GEAIGNYY, CDR2 EKD. Trimming at V came to 5 bases and at J to 0 bases, leaving 13 bases not matched to a gene. The CDR3 length is 18 residues. The CDR3 sequence: CACVTRLGDKEDTDKLIF. The DNA for the CDR3 is TGTGCCTGTGTCACTCGACTGGGGGATAAGGAGGACACCGATAAACTCATCTTT.

The chain has TRDV1 and TRDJ1; D may be TRDD2 (6 bases). V lost 5 bases, J lost 6 bases, and 25 bases lay in between. The CDR3 is 17 residues long. Per germline, CDR1 TSWWSYY and CDR2 QGS. Here the CDR3 reads CALGQRLTLRASYKLIF. The CDR3 DNA follows: TGTGCTCTTGGGCAACGACTCACATTGCGGGCTTCCTATAAACTCATCTTT.

Remarks on this clone: The protein TCRdb lists belongs to a much larger clone and differs from this DNA's translation at residues 8 and 9, which points to a read error; the protein shown is made from the DNA. V and J are TRDV2 and TRDJ1; 7 nucleotides agree with TRDD3. The germline CDR1 and CDR2 sequences are GEAIGNYY and EKD. This CDR3 comprises 19 residues. Trimming removed 2 bases from V and 2 bases from J; junction bases left unmatched: 19. The CDR3, as DNA: TGTGCCTGTGACAAGATCTACAGACGGGGGGATTCGGTGACCGATAAACTCATCTTT. Translating it yields CACDKIYRRGDSVTDKLIF.

There are a few counts of this clone. The junction and the germline gene differ at one end; a read error may be behind it. The chain couples TRDV1 to TRDJ2, with a weak D call TRDD3 (5 bases). The CDR3 has 19 residues. The germline gives CDR1 TSWWSYY, CDR2 QGS. The CDR3 DNA reads as TGTGCTATTGCCAAAAGAGGGACCCGTAGTGTTGGGGTGACAGCAAAACTCTTCTTT. It encodes CAIAKRGTRSVGVTAKLFF.

The chain recombines TRDV2 with TRDJ1; D perhaps matches TRDD3 (6 bases). Trimming removed 2 bases at V and 0 bases at J, with 18 bases between. This CDR3 has 17 amino acids. Germline assignment: CDR1 GEAIGNYY and CDR2 EKD. CDR3: CACDRRGDGWYTDKLIF. The CDR3 DNA reads TGTGCCTGTGACAGGCGGGGGGACGGCTGGTACACCGATAAACTCATCTTT.

This clone was seen repeatedly, ten times or more. A far larger clone lies a single base away; this is likely a read error. This specimen includes other DNA sequences encoding the same CDR3. This chain uses TRDV2 with TRDJ3, with TRDD2 as a possible D gene (6 bases). CDR3 length equals 18 residues. The germline V gene has CDR1 GEAIGNYY and CDR2 EKD. The DNA of the CDR3 is TGTGCCTGTGACACCGCCACGCAAACTTCCTGGGACACCCGACAAATGTTTTTC. Encoded protein: CACDTATQTSWDTRQMFF.

This clone was picked up a small number of times. This DNA translates differently at residue 7 from the TCRdb protein, which is that of a much larger clone; a read error is likely, and the protein shown is the DNA's own translation. The chain carries TRDV2 and TRDJ1; TRDD3 matches 10 bases. Trimming removed 3 bases from V and 3 bases from J; junction bases left unmatched: 9. In germline, CDR1 is GEAIGNYY, CDR2 EKD. CDR3 length: 16 amino acids. CDR3 in amino acids: CACDALPGDTPDKLIF. CDR3 DNA sequence: TGTGCCTGTGACGCCTTGCCGGGGGATACGCCCGATAAACTCATCTTT.

On this clone itself: Translating this DNA gives a protein that differs at residue 15 from the TCRdb one, which belongs to a much larger clone; a read error is likely, and the protein shown is this translation. The chain links TRDV2 to TRDJ1; 11 nucleotides line up with TRDD3. The germline gives CDR1 GEAIGNYY, CDR2 EKD. This CDR3 has 16 residues. The CDR3 nucleotides are TGTGCCTGTGACACCGTTGGGGGATACGATTCCGATAAACTCACCTTT. This sequence encodes CACDTVGGYDSDKLTF.

About this clone itself: TCRdb pairs this DNA with a much larger clone's protein that differs at residue 13, likely a read error; the protein shown was translated from the DNA. The genes are TRDV2 and TRDJ1; possibly TRDD3 for D (6 bases). The CDR3 has 15 residues. CDR1 is GEAIGNYY, CDR2 EKD, per germline. CDR3 loop: CACDALASERDKPIF. CDR3 nucleotides: TGTGCCTGTGACGCCTTGGCCAGCGAAAGGGATAAACCCATCTTT.

This clone was found a few times. The protein given by TCRdb reflects a much larger clone and differs at residue 11 from this DNA's translation, likely from a read error; the protein shown is the DNA's translation. The chain uses TRDV2 and TRDJ1; no clear D gene. Germline CDR1 is GEAIGNYY and CDR2 is EKD. The CDR3 runs to 16 residues. Trimming cost V 0 bases and J 2 bases, with 15 bases left between them. CDR3 in DNA: TGTGCCTGTGACACCGTCCCCAGGGCTAGGACCGATAAACTCATCTTT. It translates to CACDTVPRARTDKLIF.

This chain connects TRDV2 to TRDJ1; D call uncertain. The germline V gene has CDR1 GEAIGNYY and CDR2 EKD. V was cut by 0 bases and J by 1 base, with 23 bases left in between. CDR3 length: 19 amino acids. This CDR3 is CACDTREREAPYLTDKLIF. As DNA, the CDR3 is TGTGCCTGTGACACCAGGGAACGGGAGGCCCCTTACCTCACCGATAAACTCATCTTT.

This clone was seen repeatedly, ten times or more. A far more abundant clone sits one base away, making this likely a read error. The sample carries other DNA sequences with the same CDR3. V gene TRDV2 combines with J gene TRDJ2; 7 bases align to TRDD3. The V gene's germline CDR1 is GEAIGNYY and CDR2 EKD. The CDR3 sequence is 16 residues long. CDR3 protein: CACDTVGDPLTAQLFF. The DNA for the CDR3 is TGTGCCTGTGACACCGTGGGGGACCCCCTGACAGCCCAACTCTTCTTT.

This clone is deemed medium-sized (0.01 to 0.1%). Other DNA variants within this sample encode the same CDR3. DNA for the CDR3: TGTGCCTTTCCCGATCCTCCCCAAGATTGCGGAGCAGACCACACCGATAAACTCATCTTT. It specifies CAFPDPPQDCGADHTDKLIF. This chain connects TRDV3 to TRDJ1; D is ambiguous. Germline CDR1 reads TVYSNPD; CDR2 reads GDNSRS (reference sequence). The CDR3 has 20 amino acids. Trimming stripped 2 bases from V and 0 bases from J, with 31 bases between. The entire variable domain, with the rest obtained from reference TRDV3 and TRDJ1, is as follows: CDKVTQSSPDQTVASGSEVVLLCTYDTVYSNPDLFWYRIRPDYSFQFVFYGDNSRSEGADFTQGRFSVKHILTQKAFHLVISPVRTEDSATYYCAFPDPPQDCGADHTDKLIFGKGTRVTVEP.

This clone turned up a few times. The protein TCRdb lists belongs to a much larger clone and differs from this DNA's translation at residue 16, which points to a read error; the protein shown is made from the DNA. The chain joins TRDV1 to TRDJ1, with 8 bases identical to TRDD3. There are 23 residues in the CDR3. Germline V gives CDR1 TSWWSYY, CDR2 QGS. The V and J ends lost 9 bases and 2 bases, in that order; junction bases with no gene match: 35. CDR3 DNA: TGTGCTCTGCCAGGGGACGGCCCCCTGCCGACCATGGGGGATCCCGTCGAGACCGATAAACTCATCTTT. It translates to CALPGDGPLPTMGDPVETDKLIF.

Turning to this clone: A far larger clone is just one base off, so this is likely a read error. The same CDR3 can be traced to other DNA sequences in this sample. This chain connects TRDV2 to TRDJ2; TRDD3 matches at 7 bases. Germline V gives CDR1 GEAIGNYY, CDR2 EKD. This CDR3 is 16 amino acids long. The V gene end was trimmed by 1 base and the J gene end by 3 bases; junction bases not matched to a gene: 7. CDR3 protein: CACDTVGDPLTAQLFF. In DNA form, the CDR3 reads TGTGCCTGTGACACTGTGGGGGACCCCCTGACAGCACAACTCTTCTTT.

This clone occurred many times. A read error may explain this, as a much larger clone is one base away. The chain employs TRDV2 and TRDJ1, with TRDD3 identical over 7 bases. The trim removed 2 bases at V and 0 bases at J, leaving 8 bases unmatched. The CDR3 length is 16 residues. The V gene's germline CDR1 is GEAIGNYY and CDR2 EKD. As DNA, the CDR3 is TGTGCCTGTGACATTTGGGGGGATCTTTACACCGATAAACTCATCTTT. It translates to CACDIWGDLYTDKLIF.

This clone was seen repeatedly, ten times or more. This likely came from a read error, as a far larger clone is one base away. Other DNA sequences in this specimen translate into the identical CDR3. The J gene is TRDJ1, the V gene TRDV2, with D tentatively TRDD3 (6 bases). V lost 0 bases to trimming and J lost 9 bases, with 16 bases between them. Germline V gene lookup returns CDR1 GEAIGNYY and CDR2 EKD. The CDR3 runs to 14 residues. This chain's CDR3 is CACDTVSGERELIF. CDR3 bases: TGTGCCTGTGACACCGTGTCGGGGGAGAGAGAACTCATCTTT.

In its sample, this clone was seen a few times. The protein TCRdb lists belongs to a much larger clone and differs from this DNA's translation at residue 9, which points to a read error; the protein shown is made from the DNA. This rearrangement joins TRDV1 to TRDJ1; no firm D call. In germline, CDR1 is TSWWSYY, CDR2 QGS. Trimming removed 11 bases from V and 3 bases from J, with 28 bases in between. This CDR3 has 17 residues. The CDR3 loop reads CASGKRSTYRAADKLIF. In nucleotides, the CDR3 is TGTGCTAGTGGGAAACGAAGCACATATCGGGCGGCCGATAAACTCATCTTT.

This clone was observed a handful of times. One end of the junction is discordant with germline, which a read error may explain. The chain employs TRDV2 and TRDJ4, with 12 bases identical to TRDD3. Germline V gene sequence: CDR1 GEAIGNYY, CDR2 EKD. The CDR3 has 17 residues. The CDR3 coding sequence is TGTGCCTGTGACACGGGACTGGGGGATACACCGGCCAGAACCCTGATCTTT. This sequence encodes CACDTGLGDTPARTLIF.

This clone was detected only a few times. This DNA translates differently at residue 10 from the TCRdb protein, which is that of a much larger clone; a read error is likely, and the protein shown is the DNA's own translation. The chain is built from TRDV2 and TRDJ1; D is undetermined. The CDR3 is made up of 19 amino acids. CDR1 is GEAIGNYY, CDR2 EKD, per germline. Trimming removed 0 bases from V and 2 bases from J, with 24 bases in between. CDR3 coding DNA: TGTGCCTGTGACACCGTGCAGGGGCTGGAGGCCCCCTTGACCGATAAACTCATCTTT. Its protein product is CACDTVQGLEAPLTDKLIF.